The 2 T cell receptor beta chains presented below share a single source sample, sequenced in a study of blood T cells in healthy people across ages. Primed by a sample-barcoded 5' primer and a J-beta primer mix, a second PCR proceeded for roughly 6 to 12 cycles. TCRdb reprocessed the 5' RACE reads with MiXCR, giving one entry per CDR3 protein. The sample holds about 400,000 distinct CDR3 sequences, approximately 52% seen once. Sequencing input: blood. These receptors originate from a man in his 60s in good health.

This clonotype has a single count. The V and J genes are TRBV7-2 and TRBJ2-4; no firm D call. CDR3 length equals 12 residues. The germline CDR1 and CDR2 sequences are SGHTA and FQGNSA. V lost 3 bases and J lost 8, with 8 bases in between. The CDR3 protein is CASSFSRDIQYF. CDR3 bases: TGTGCCAGCAGCTTCTCTAGGGACATTCAGTACTTC.

The genes are TRBV20-1 and TRBJ2-5, with TRBD2 matching over 10 bases. The J call may be faulty, since TRBJ2-7 better matches the DNA end. The CDR3 runs 13 residues. Germline V gives CDR1 DFQATT, CDR2 SNEGSKA (reference sequence). The CDR3 is CSARESSGGEQYF. CDR3 nucleotide sequence: TGCAGTGCTAGAGAATCTAGCGGGGGCGAGCAGTACTTC.